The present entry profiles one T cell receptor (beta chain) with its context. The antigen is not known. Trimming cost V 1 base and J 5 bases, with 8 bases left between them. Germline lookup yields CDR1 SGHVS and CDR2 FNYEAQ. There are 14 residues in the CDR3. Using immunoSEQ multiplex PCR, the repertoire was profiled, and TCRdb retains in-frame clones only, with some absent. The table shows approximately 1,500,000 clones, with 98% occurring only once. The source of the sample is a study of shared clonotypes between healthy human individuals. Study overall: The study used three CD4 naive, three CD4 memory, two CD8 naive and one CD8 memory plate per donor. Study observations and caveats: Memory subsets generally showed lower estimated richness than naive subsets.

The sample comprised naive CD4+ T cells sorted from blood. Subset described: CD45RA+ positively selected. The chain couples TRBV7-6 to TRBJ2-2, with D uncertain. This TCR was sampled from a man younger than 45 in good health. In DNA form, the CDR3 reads TGTGCCAGCAGCTTAGGAGCTGATACCGGGGAGCTGTTTTTT. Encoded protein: CASSLGADTGELFF. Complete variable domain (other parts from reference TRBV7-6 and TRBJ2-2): GAGVSQSPRYKVTKRGQDVALRCDPISGHVSLYWYRQALGQGPEFLTYFNYEAQQDKSGLPNDRFSAERPEGSISTLTIQRTEQRDSAMYRCASSLGADTGELFFGEGSRLTVL.